These 16 T cell receptor beta chains share one sample of origin, sequenced in a study of PD-1 blockade in classical Hodgkin lymphoma. The assay was immunoSEQ multiplex PCR, and TCRdb's table has in-frame clones only and misses some. The sample consists of tens of thousands of clones, around three quarters of them appearing once. Brentuximab vedotin exposure varied, and every patient relapsed after autologous stem cell transplantation. The material was peripheral blood mononuclear cells (PBMCs), obtained before the second cycle of nivolumab. These receptors came from a human donor with classical Hodgkin lymphoma.

J is TRBJ1-2 and V is TRBV30, with D unclear. The CDR3 consists of 12 residues. CDR1 is GTSNPN, CDR2 SVGIG, per germline (reference sequence). Trimming took 6 bases from V and 7 from J, leaving 15 bases between them. The CDR3 DNA reads TGTGCCTGTGGGCGGTGGGGATCTGGCTACACCTTC. Its translation is CACGRWGSGYTF.

This clone has a single count. The genes are TRBV21-1 and TRBJ1-1; TRBD1, the table's D call, was not compared with the DNA. TRBV21-1 is marked as a pseudogene. The CDR3 contains 15 residues. CDR3 amino acids: CASSKQGRAVTEAFF. CDR3 sequence (DNA): TGTGCCAGCAGCAAACAGGGGCGGGCTGTCACTGAAGCTTTCTTT.

The CDR3 DNA follows: TGTGCCATCGGGTGGGGGAGGTACGAGCAGTACTTC. Translated: CAIGWGRYEQYF. The rearrangement links TRBV7-9 to TRBJ2-7; tentatively, D is TRBD2 (6 bases). CDR3 size: 12 residues. V lost 10 bases and J 4 bases, leaving 14 bases between the germline ends. Germline CDR1 and CDR2: SEHNR and FQNEAQ (reference sequence).

The chain employs TRBV2 and TRBJ2-1; D is unresolved. Between the trimmed V and J ends, which lost 10 bases and 8 bases, there was a span of 15 bases. CDR3 length equals 12 residues. Germline V gives CDR1 SNHLY, CDR2 FYNNEI. CDR3 amino acids: CAMAVRAHEQFF. The CDR3 DNA follows: TGTGCCATGGCAGTTCGGGCCCATGAGCAGTTCTTC. The whole variable domain, remainder taken from reference TRBV2 and TRBJ2-1, is EPEVTQTPSHQVTQMGQEVILRCVPISNHLYFYWYRQILGQKVEFLVSFYNNEISEKSEIFDDQFSVERPDGSNFTLKIRSTKLEDSAMYFCAMAVRAHEQFFGPGTRLTVL.

This chain's CDR3 is CAISGRKGYEQYF. The DNA for the CDR3 is TGTGCCATCAGTGGGCGGAAGGGTTACGAGCAGTACTTC. The rearrangement joins TRBV10-3 to TRBJ2-7; D gene unclear. Looked up from germline, CDR1 is ENHRY and CDR2 is SYGVKD. This CDR3 has 13 residues. With 4 bases removed from V and 4 bases from J, the gap between germline ends came to 11 bases.

This clone is medium-sized within its sample. V usage is TRBV4-1 and J usage is TRBJ2-1; D is unclear. The germline CDR1 and CDR2 sequences are MGHRA and YSYEKL. Between the trimmed V and J ends, which lost 3 bases and 0 bases, there was a span of 15 bases. This CDR3 spans 17 amino acids. This CDR3 is CASSQPSWASSYNEQFF. In DNA form, the CDR3 reads TGCGCCAGCAGCCAGCCATCGTGGGCAAGCTCCTACAATGAGCAGTTCTTC.

In this sample, this clone is medium-sized. The chain has TRBV30 and TRBJ2-6; D remains ambiguous. Germline CDR1 is GTSNPN and CDR2 is SVGIG (reference sequence). This CDR3 contains 15 residues. V was clipped by 0 bases and J by 1 base, with 7 bases between them. CDR3 protein: CAWSVLQSGANVLTF. DNA for the CDR3: TGTGCCTGGAGTGTACTACAGTCTGGGGCCAACGTCCTGACTTTC.

The chain has TRBV9 and TRBJ1-1; D remains ambiguous. CDR1 and CDR2 from the germline V gene are SGDLS and YYNGEE. V lost 3 bases and J 1 base, leaving 22 bases between the germline ends. The CDR3 loop spans 18 amino acids. CDR3 sequence reads: CASSAALGRRQGNTEAFF. The CDR3 bases are TGTGCCAGCAGCGCCGCCTTAGGGCGCAGACAAGGGAACACTGAAGCTTTCTTT.

The V and J genes are TRBV5-1 and TRBJ2-1, with 11 bases that match TRBD2. Germline values: CDR1 SGHRS, CDR2 YFSETQ. The V segment lost 3 bases and the J segment 0 bases; nucleotides outside the gene matches: 2. This CDR3 region has 16 residues. The CDR3 sequence is CASSWGLADSYNEQFF. Written as DNA, the CDR3 is TGCGCCAGCAGCTGGGGACTAGCGGACTCCTACAATGAGCAGTTCTTC. The variable domain in full, completed from reference TRBV5-1 and TRBJ2-1, reads KAGVTQTPRYLIKTRGQQVTLSCSPISGHRSVSWYQQTPGQGLQFLFEYFSETQRNKGNFPGRFSGRQFSNSRSEMNVSTLELGDSALYLCASSWGLADSYNEQFFGPGTRLTVL.

This clone was detected once. This sequence joins TRBV21-1 and TRBJ1-3. TRBV21-1 is labeled a pseudogene. The CDR3 runs to 12 residues. CDR3 bases: TGTGCCAGCAGCAATCATCGGGACGCCATATATTTT. Its protein product is CASSNHRDAIYF.

The rearrangement links TRBV4-3 to TRBJ2-1; 8 bases align to TRBD2. Germline CDR1 and CDR2: LGHNA and YSLEER. The CDR3 has 16 amino acids. J was trimmed by 4 bases and V by 8 bases; bases with no gene match: 13. The chain's CDR3 is CASGLGLAGVYNEQFF. The CDR3 region has the DNA TGCGCCAGCGGACTGGGGCTAGCGGGTGTTTACAATGAGCAGTTCTTC.

V is TRBV11-2 and J is TRBJ2-3, with 14 bases identical to TRBD2. The germline V gene has CDR1 SGHAT and CDR2 FQNNGV. V trimming: 5 bases; J trimming: 0 bases; junction bases outside the gene matches: 10. CDR3 length: 19 amino acids. CDR3 bases: TGTGCCAGCAGCCCGTTTCGACTAGCGGGAGGGGTAAGCACAGATACGCAGTATTTT. This translates into CASSPFRLAGGVSTDTQYF. Based on the CDR3 plus reference TRBV11-2 and TRBJ2-3, the full variable domain is EAGVAQSPRYKIIEKRQSVAFWCNPISGHATLYWYQQILGQGPKLLIQFQNNGVVDDSQLPKDRFSAERLKGVDSTLKIQPAKLEDSAVYLCASSPFRLAGGVSTDTQYFGPGTRLTVL.

This clone was detected a few times. CDR3 sequence: CASSYHGNGYTF. Written as DNA, the CDR3 is TGTGCCAGCAGTTATCATGGGAACGGCTACACCTTC. The chain has TRBV6-5 and TRBJ1-2, with D unresolved. The germline V gene encodes CDR1 MNHEY and CDR2 SVGAGI. This CDR3 comprises 12 residues. V lost 3 bases and J 8 bases, leaving 10 bases between the germline ends.

V gene TRBV19 combines with J gene TRBJ1-1; D call uncertain. V was clipped by 2 bases and J by 1 base, with 14 bases between them. This CDR3 contains 16 residues. Looked up from germline, CDR1 is LNHDA and CDR2 is SQIVND (reference sequence). The CDR3 region has the DNA TGTGCCAGTAGTATAATCGCGGCCCTTGAGAACACTGAAGCTTTCTTT. This translates into CASSIIAALENTEAFF.

V is TRBV30 and J is TRBJ2-3, with TRBD2 as a possible D gene (5 bases). Germline V gives CDR1 GTSNPN, CDR2 SVGIG (reference sequence). The CDR3 length is 16 residues. V was trimmed by 0 bases and J by 3 bases, leaving 16 bases between them. Here the CDR3 DNA reads TGTGCCTGGAGTGTATATCGAGGGTATGGGACAGATACGCAGTATTTT. Residues: CAWSVYRGYGTDTQYF.

The chain joins TRBV4-3 to TRBJ2-5; TRBD1 or TRBD2 may be the D gene (5 bases each). V shed 4 bases and J shed 5 bases, with 17 bases lying between them. The germline CDR1 and CDR2 sequences are LGHNA and YSLEER. The CDR3 length is 15 residues. The CDR3 sequence is CASSPKIHGAETQYF. For the CDR3, the DNA is TGCGCCAGCAGCCCGAAAATCCACGGGGCGGAGACCCAGTACTTC.